Listed here is a single T cell receptor (beta chain). Profiled with immunoSEQ multiplex PCR; TCRdb holds only in-frame clones, not every one. The data show 90,000 to 150,000 clones, roughly 90% seen once. The data were obtained in a study of T cell responses to AZD1222 COVID-19 vaccine. CDR1 MDHEN and CDR2 SYDVKM come from the germline V gene. Trimming removed 6 bases at V and 7 bases at J, with 30 bases between. The CDR3 sequence is 18 residues long. This sequence originates from an adult in good health. V usage is TRBV28 and J usage is TRBJ1-2; D may be TRBD1 (6 bases). The sequencing used peripheral blood, collected on day 0 of AZD1222 vaccination. The CDR3 protein is CASSPAATGRVSPSGYTF. As DNA, the CDR3 is TGTGCCAGCAGCCCTGCGGCGACAGGACGGGTATCCCCCTCTGGCTACACCTTC.